This T cell receptor (beta chain) comes out of a study of blood T cell repertoires in COVID-19 (dated by TCRdb to about 2020). Looking at the study overall: The collaborator samples originated in the United States, Italy and Spain and spanned the acute and convalescent phases of COVID-19. The samples were drawn from two sources: the first 160 participants of the ongoing ImmuneRACE study, and fewer than 1,500 subjects contributed by 6 global collaborators. Where available, HLA class I and class II types were taken from metadata supplied by the sample provider and were not determined by assay-based typing. Nearly every sample came with metadata listing a de-identified subject ID, COVID-19 status, age in years and sex. The prospective study material was composed of cDNA or gDNA derived from T cells, B-cell-depleted T cells, or PBMCs. The repertoires were made available in a free public database intended to serve as a resource for research on the immune response to SARS-CoV-2. The dataset comprised deeply sampled blood TCRbeta repertoires from subjects exposed to, actively infected with, or recovered from COVID-19.

Broad study findings and their caveats: Clinical and demographic metadata were provided uncurated, with the amount varying by source and participant.

Taken from cysteine to phenylalanine, the CDR3 has 15 residues. The sequence is cut down to CDR3 DNA, 45 bases in frame from base 1. V trim: 3 bases; J trim: 1 base; unmatched bases: 4. CDR1 KGHSH and CDR2 LQKENI were looked up in the germline V gene. With regard to this clone: Its antigen is unknown. There are no base qualities to consult, and no much larger clone falls within one base.

Collaborating institutions collected whole blood in K2EDTA tubes following their own protocols. For TCRbeta analysis, collaborators shipped samples in one of three forms: frozen whole blood, isolated PBMCs, or DNA extracted from either of those sample types. The immunoSEQ Assay, a bias-controlled multiplex PCR, was used to amplify TCRbeta CDR3 regions from genomic DNA. The study's processing was this. Nucleated cell counts per sample were estimated from amplification of reference gene primers within the assay. Sequence reads were collapsed and filtered to measure the absolute abundance of every unique TCRbeta CDR3 rearrangement. For each sample, productive Simpson clonality was calculated by taking the square root of Simpson's diversity index across productive rearrangements. TCRdb stores this immuneACCESS table with in-frame sequences only. Part of the clones is absent; in the studies checked, under half of the shortfall reflects unresolved V genes, and no reason is known for the rest. From that table come the V and J calls and clone size; the DNA was used to work out D and trimming. The sample has around 30,000 clones on record, around 86% of them singletons. Together, the top ten hold 9.5% to 15% of the sample.

Material: peripheral blood. This sequence was found in a human donor in a cohort sampled during active COVID-19. The donor label of this sample is uncertain. The chain joins TRBV18 to TRBJ2-7; TRBD2 fits 9 bases in the junction. The CDR3 amino acid sequence is: CASSPGTSRSYEQYF. The DNA sequence is given as TGTGCCAGCTCACCTGGGACTAGCCGATCCTACGAGCAGTACTTC. Reference TRBV18 and TRBJ2-7 genes cover what lies past the CDR3, so the full variable domain is NAGVMQNPRHLVRRRGQEARLRCSPMKGHSHVYWYRQLPEEGLKFMVYLQKENIIDESGMPKERFSAEFPKEGPSILRIQQVVRGDSAAYFCASSPGTSRSYEQYFGPGTRLTVT.